The clone carrying this T cell receptor beta chain was counted a few times. Its antigen is not identified. TCR beta sequencing covered blood CD8+ and CD4+ T cells. TEMRA cells were FACS-enriched, while CD8+ and CD4+ T cells were negatively isolated. The data stem from a study of CD8 T cells in Susac syndrome. Study outcomes and limitations: In its TCR sequencing and HLA analysis, the study acknowledged that the number of individuals was relatively small.

Germline CDR1 SGHVS, CDR2 FQNEAQ. The CDR3 runs to 13 residues. The V gene lost 4 bases and the J gene lost 3 bases, with 10 bases spanning the gap. An amount of RNA that ranged from roughly 0.5 to 1 ug was reverse transcribed with random hexamers. immunoSEQ multiplex PCR amplified TCR beta CDR3 across 54 Vbeta, 13 Jbeta. TCRdb re-analysed the immunoSEQ multiplex PCR reads in MiXCR, keeping a single row per CDR3 protein. The table has 250,000 to 300,000 distinct CDR3 sequences, 70% to 90% seen once; the top ten hold over 0.1%. The sequencing sample was made of CD8+ T cells from PBMCs. The sequence was obtained from a human donor with multiple sclerosis. The chain carries TRBV7-8 and TRBJ2-7, with D uncertain. CDR3 in amino acids: CASSSEPRYEQYF. The DNA of the CDR3 is TGTGCCAGCAGCTCTGAGCCTCGCTACGAGCAGTACTTC.